Following are 20 T cell receptor beta chains from one sample sequenced in a study of OX40 agonist ivuxolimab in advanced cancers. Only in-frame clones appear in the TCRdb table, and some are missing; sequencing was by immunoSEQ multiplex PCR. The data contain 62,000 or so clones, 86% of them singletons. The sample here was CD4+ or CD8+ T cells sorted from blood, taken in a trial of the OX40 agonist ivuxolimab. These receptors all come from an adult with an advanced solid tumor such as melanoma, head and neck, liver or kidney cancer.

The chain recombines TRBV12-5 with TRBJ2-3; D remains unclear. The germline CDR1 and CDR2 sequences are LGHNT and FRNRAP. This CDR3 comprises 11 residues. The V end lost 8 bases, the J end lost 6 bases, and 9 bases lay between the germline ends. Written as DNA, the CDR3 is TGTGCTAGTACCGGAAGGGATACGCAGTATTTT. Protein sequence: CASTGRDTQYF.

This chain links TRBV6-1 with TRBJ2-2, with a weak D call TRBD2 (5 bases). The V end was cut by 2 bases, the J end by 4 bases, with 8 bases between. This CDR3 spans 14 amino acids. Germline lookup yields CDR1 MNHNS and CDR2 SASEGT. The CDR3 coding sequence is TGTGCCAGCAGTGAACGCGGGTTCACCGGGGAGCTGTTTTTT. The encoded protein is CASSERGFTGELFF.

This clone was seen a single time. The V and J genes are TRBV6-5 and TRBJ1-1; 8 nucleotides agree with TRBD1. From germline, CDR1 is MNHEY and CDR2 SVGAGI. This CDR3 has 13 amino acids. V trimming: 10 bases; J trimming: 2 bases; junction bases outside the gene matches: 6. The CDR3 region has the DNA TGTGCCACTCATCAGGGGGCAAACACTGAAGCTTTCTTT. This gives the protein CATHQGANTEAFF.

V and J are TRBV30 and TRBJ2-2; the D is unclear. CDR1 and CDR2 from the germline V gene are GTSNPN and SVGIG (reference sequence). This CDR3 comprises 14 residues. The V gene lost 3 bases and the J gene lost 5 bases, with 13 bases spanning the gap. The CDR3 region is CAWSATSRTGELFF. The CDR3 DNA sequence: TGTGCCTGGAGCGCAACCTCTAGGACCGGGGAGCTGTTTTTT.

This sequence joins TRBV11-3 and TRBJ2-5; tentative D call: TRBD1 (5 bases). Germline V gene lookup returns CDR1 SGHNT and CDR2 YENEEA. Trimming shortened V by 0 bases and J by 7 bases, and 12 bases separated the two germline ends. The CDR3 runs 14 residues. The CDR3 nucleotides are TGTGCCAGCAGCTTAGAGCCAGGGATCGGGACCCAGTACTTC. Encoded protein: CASSLEPGIGTQYF. The entire variable domain, with the rest obtained from reference TRBV11-3 and TRBJ2-5, is as follows: EAGVVQSPRYKIIEKKQPVAFWCNPISGHNTLYWYLQNLGQGPELLIRYENEEAVDDSQLPKDRFSAERLKGVDSTLKIQPAELGDSAVYLCASSLEPGIGTQYFGPGTRLLVL.

The chain uses TRBV5-8 and TRBJ2-5, with D perhaps given as TRBD1 or TRBD2 (5 bases each). This CDR3 region has 17 residues. V dropped 0 bases and J dropped 0 bases, with 15 bases sitting between them. Germline assignment: CDR1 SGHTS and CDR2 YDEGEE. The CDR3 nucleotides read TGTGCCAGCAGCTTGGGAGCCCTAGCAGGGTACCAAGAGACCCAGTACTTC. Its translation: CASSLGALAGYQETQYF. Combining the CDR3 with reference TRBV5-8 and TRBJ2-5 gives the whole variable domain EAGVTQSPTHLIKTRGQQATLRCSPISGHTSVYWYQQALGLGLQFLLWYDEGEERNRGNFPPRFSGRQFPNYSSELNVNALELEDSALYLCASSLGALAGYQETQYFGPGTRLLVL.

This clone has only one observation. The rearrangement links TRBV5-1 to TRBJ2-3; 8 bases map to TRBD1. Per the germline V gene, CDR1 is SGHRS and CDR2 is YFSETQ. The CDR3 is 15 residues long. V shed 4 bases and J 4 bases; nucleotides not matched to a gene: 8. CDR3 DNA sequence: TGCGCCAGCAGCACCGGACAGGGTGGGGCAGATACGCAGTATTTT. Translated, it gives CASSTGQGGADTQYF.

The chain uses TRBV30 and TRBJ1-5; D gene ambiguous. Trimming shortened V by 0 bases and J by 9 bases, and 21 bases separated the two germline ends. The germline gives CDR1 GTSNPN, CDR2 SVGIG (reference sequence). The CDR3 runs 16 residues. For the CDR3, the DNA is TGTGCCTGGAGTGTACGGAGCCAAAACCTTCGTGGGCCCCAGCATTTT. Amino acids: CAWSVRSQNLRGPQHF.

V and J are TRBV21-1 and TRBJ2-7. TRBV21-1 is a pseudogene. This CDR3 spans 17 amino acids. Here the CDR3 reads CASSKVNGPRGAYEQYF. The CDR3, as DNA: TGTGCCAGCAGCAAAGTGAATGGACCGAGAGGGGCCTACGAGCAGTACTTC.

The CDR3, as DNA: TGTGCCAGCAGCTTGGGCCTACGTAGGGTGAATGAGCAGTTCTTC. Translation: CASSLGLRRVNEQFF. The chain links TRBV7-6 to TRBJ2-1; D not certain. V lost 3 bases to trimming and J lost 7 bases, with 16 bases between them. The CDR3 loop spans 15 amino acids. Germline V gene lookup returns CDR1 SGHVS and CDR2 FNYEAQ.

The V call is TRBV5-5, the J call TRBJ1-5; D is undetermined. The CDR3 totals 16 residues. Trimming pared 1 base from V and 1 base from J, leaving 12 bases between. CDR1 is SGHKS, CDR2 YYEKEE, per germline (reference sequence). In DNA form, the CDR3 reads TGTGCCAGCAGCTTGCTTCAGGCCATAAGCAATCAGCCCCAGCATTTT. It codes for CASSLLQAISNQPQHF.

The chain links TRBV10-1 to TRBJ2-7, with 9 nucleotides matching TRBD1. Germline V lookup: CDR1 WNHNN, CDR2 SYGVQD (reference sequence). The CDR3 spans 15 residues. The ends lost 3 bases at V and 6 bases at J; junction bases unmatched: 9. CDR3 in DNA: TGCGCCAGCAGTGAACTCGGGGGACAGGGAAGCGAGCAGTACTTC. As protein: CASSELGGQGSEQYF.

This chain joins TRBV5-4 and TRBJ2-1, with a weak D call TRBD2 (5 bases). Trimming removed 0 bases from V and 5 bases from J, with 9 bases in between. In germline, CDR1 is SGHNT, CDR2 YYREEE (reference sequence). There are 14 residues in the CDR3. The CDR3 sequence: CASSLGGDHNEQFF. CDR3 in DNA: TGTGCCAGCAGCTTGGGGGGAGACCACAATGAGCAGTTCTTC.

V and J are TRBV28 and TRBJ1-1; no clear D gene. V was pared by 10 bases and J by 4 bases, with 10 bases between. The CDR3 sequence is 11 residues long. Germline values: CDR1 MDHEN, CDR2 SYDVKM. The CDR3: CATRLLTEAFF. In DNA form, the CDR3 reads TGTGCCACCAGACTCCTCACTGAAGCTTTCTTT.

The chain joins TRBV30 to TRBJ2-5, with 8 nucleotides matching TRBD2. The CDR3 is made up of 13 amino acids. Germline V gene data show CDR1 as GTSNPN and CDR2 as SVGIG (reference sequence). V was clipped by 1 base and J by 6 bases; unmatched bases: 4. Here the CDR3 reads CAWSGAGVKTQYF. CDR3 nucleotides: TGTGCCTGGAGTGGAGCGGGAGTGAAGACCCAGTACTTC.

The V call is TRBV27, the J call TRBJ1-2; no clear D. V gave up 0 bases and J gave up 1 base, with 3 bases separating them. CDR3 size: 13 residues. CDR1 is MNHEY and CDR2 is SMNVEV in the germline V gene (reference sequence). The CDR3 nucleotides are TGTGCCAGCAGTTTATCCCGTAACTATGGCTACACCTTC. Protein: CASSLSRNYGYTF.

The chain couples TRBV10-3 to TRBJ2-1; D may be TRBD1 (6 bases). Trimming removed 6 bases from V and 7 bases from J, with 22 bases in between. In germline, CDR1 is ENHRY, CDR2 SYGVKD. The CDR3 spans 16 residues. The DNA of the CDR3 is TGTGCCATCAGCCAATTCAGGGGACGGGGTGGGAATGAGCAGTTCTTC. It specifies CAISQFRGRGGNEQFF.

CDR3 in DNA: TGTGCCAGCAGCCTGGGACTAGCGGGAGCCGAGCAGTACTTC. Translated: CASSLGLAGAEQYF. The rearrangement uses TRBV7-2 and TRBJ2-7, with 14 nucleotides matching TRBD2. The CDR3 sequence is 14 residues long. Germline lookup yields CDR1 SGHTA and CDR2 FQGNSA. The V segment lost 5 bases and the J segment 6 bases; nucleotides outside the gene matches: 3.

As for this clone: The germline gene is not matched at one end of the junction; a read error may be the cause. Other DNA sequences within the sample encode an identical CDR3. This rearrangement joins TRBV7-2 to TRBJ2-5; 7 nucleotides line up with TRBD1. This CDR3 comprises 13 residues. Germline V lookup: CDR1 SGHTA, CDR2 FQGNSA. CDR3 loop: CASSLGGRETQYF. The CDR3 DNA follows: TGTGCCAGCAGTTTAGGGGGCCGGGAGACCCAGTACTTC.

This chain connects TRBV4-1 to TRBJ2-1; 9 bases line up with TRBD1. This CDR3 is built from 11 residues. V trimming: 3 bases; J trimming: 14 bases; junction bases outside the gene matches: 2. Per the germline V gene, CDR1 is MGHRA and CDR2 is YSYEKL. The CDR3 loop is CASSQGQGKFF. In nucleotides, the CDR3 is TGCGCCAGCAGCCAGGGACAGGGAAAGTTCTTC.